The sequence of this TCR beta chain was determined in a study of read filtering for tumor transcriptome and immune sequencing (dated by TCRdb to the early 2020s). Background on the whole study: The cohort was composed of about 16 male and approximately 15 female patients, with a mean age of approximately 62 years and an age range of roughly 40 to 80. By revised international staging, 8 patients were R-ISS I, 16 were R-ISS II and 6 or 7 were R-ISS III. After DNase treatment, whole-transcriptome libraries were prepared with the TruSeq RNA Access Library Prep Kit. TCR-region mapped reads per sample ranged from about 3.5 to 10.27 million with IR-seq versus only roughly 85 to 1,300 with RNA-seq. TCR repertoires obtained by targeted immune repertoire sequencing and by bulk whole-transcriptome sequencing performed on the same bone marrow samples were compared. One of the main goals was to work out a read-filtering strategy for immune repertoire data, in particular whether clonotypes backed by only a single read should be removed.

TCR libraries were built from 400 ng RNA with the Immunoverse kit, using molecular barcoded adaptors covering alpha/delta and beta/gamma chains. The same RNA used for transcriptome sequencing was used for TCR library preparation. Sequencing of the TCR libraries was done on an Illumina HiSeq 4000 with 2 x 150 cycles. From the authors' description of their analysis: MiXCR aligned TCR reads to human V, D, J and C references and assembled the aligned reads into CDR3 clonotypes, with quality filtering and error correction included. The tcR package in R was used for analysis of clonotype counts and gene usage diversity. Raw mapping reads were checked after the RNA-seq reads had been mapped by STAR aligner version 2.5.3a onto the human GRCh37 genome. IR-seq fastq files were randomly downsampled with Seqtk 1.3 to test the effect of sequencing depth on detected clonotypes. TCRdb's own reprocessing of the public reads used fastp at Q25 and MiXCR and kept productive beta chains. Rows with a matching CDR3 protein are joined into one entry that keeps the most common DNA and genes. TCRdb, rather than the study authors, made the V and J calls. This sample gives over 50,000 distinct CDR3 sequences in total; more than 11% of them show up just once. 45% to 50% of the sample is in the top ten clones.

The paper's findings and limits, for the study overall: The correlation between IR-seq and RNA-seq shared clonotype proportions rose when single-read clonotypes were removed. The sorted CD138-negative fraction was a mixed bone marrow immune population, not purified T cells. Compared with RNA-seq, IR-seq captured clonotypes at much higher depth and more reliably, and a smaller IR-seq throughput was enough to identify most shared clonotypes. Single-read clonotypes made up around 82% of clonotypes but 3% to 3.5% of total reads in IR-seq, and approximately 73% of clonotypes and roughly 45% of reads in RNA-seq.

A few counts support this clonotype. No cognate antigen has been identified for it. Base qualities were left out, and no much larger clone turns up one base away. Every patient had bone marrow sampled at the time of active disease. Ficoll-Hypaque density gradient centrifugation was used to isolate the bone marrow mononuclear cells. Myeloma plasma cells were removed and CD138-negative cells were collected by negative selection after labeling with CD138 magnetic microbeads on a MACS separator. Purity of the isolated cells was checked by flow cytometry on an Attune NxT using CD138 antibodies. TRIzol reagent was used to extract total RNA, and a NanoDrop spectrophotometer was used to quantify the extracted RNA. Paired RNA-seq and IR-seq were performed on the CD138-negative bone marrow sample of each patient. The CDR3 contains 15 residues, cysteine and phenylalanine counted. Just the 45-base CDR3 DNA is kept, in frame starting at base 1. Trimmed from V: 3 bases; trimmed from J: 4 bases; junction bases lacking a gene match: 11. Via the germline V gene, CDR1 is SQVTM and CDR2 ANQGSEA.

The sequenced sample consisted of a population of CD138-negative cells sorted from bone marrow. Read against the paper, the sample's cell subset or site label means: bone marrow mononuclear cells depleted of CD138+ plasma/myeloma cells by negative magnetic selection. This chain joins TRBV29-1 to TRBJ2-5; 7 bases in the junction line up with TRBD2. The receptor was isolated from a donor at least 40 years old with multiple myeloma. The bases read TGCAGCGTTGATTCGAAGCGGGAAGGTGGAGAGACCCAGTACTTC. This gives the protein CSVDSKREGGETQYF.